This TCR beta chain was sequenced during a study of T cell responses to AZD1222 COVID-19 vaccine. Findings of the study overall: Spike was spanned by vaccine-associated CD4 TCRs, which were dominant at 160-218 and 743-854. Reportedly, nearly half the spike-specific TCRs target unmutated variant regions. Among those given AZD1222, only five or six were seropositive at baseline.

This clone has just one count. The antigen remains unidentified. CDR3 length: 12 amino acids. Between the trimmed V and J ends, which lost 8 bases and 0 bases, there was a span of 8 bases. Germline V gives CDR1 MDHEN, CDR2 SYDVKM. The repertoire was sequenced with immunoSEQ multiplex PCR; TCRdb's copy has only in-frame clones and lacks some. This sample yields about 88,000 clones, of which around nine tenths are seen a single time; around 5% belongs to the top ten. Sequenced here: peripheral blood, sampled on day 0 of MenACWY control vaccination. This TCR derives from an adult in good health. This chain links TRBV28 with TRBJ2-7, with D tentatively TRBD2 (5 bases). The CDR3, as DNA: TGTGCCAGCGGGAGTGTCTCCTACGAGCAGTACTTC. Protein sequence: CASGSVSYEQYF. The full variable domain, its missing parts supplied by reference TRBV28 and TRBJ2-7, is DVKVTQSSRYLVKRTGEKVFLECVQDMDHENMFWYRQDPGLGLRLIYFSYDVKMKEKGDIPEGYSVSREKKERFSLILESASTNQTSMYLCASGSVSYEQYFGPGTRLTVT.